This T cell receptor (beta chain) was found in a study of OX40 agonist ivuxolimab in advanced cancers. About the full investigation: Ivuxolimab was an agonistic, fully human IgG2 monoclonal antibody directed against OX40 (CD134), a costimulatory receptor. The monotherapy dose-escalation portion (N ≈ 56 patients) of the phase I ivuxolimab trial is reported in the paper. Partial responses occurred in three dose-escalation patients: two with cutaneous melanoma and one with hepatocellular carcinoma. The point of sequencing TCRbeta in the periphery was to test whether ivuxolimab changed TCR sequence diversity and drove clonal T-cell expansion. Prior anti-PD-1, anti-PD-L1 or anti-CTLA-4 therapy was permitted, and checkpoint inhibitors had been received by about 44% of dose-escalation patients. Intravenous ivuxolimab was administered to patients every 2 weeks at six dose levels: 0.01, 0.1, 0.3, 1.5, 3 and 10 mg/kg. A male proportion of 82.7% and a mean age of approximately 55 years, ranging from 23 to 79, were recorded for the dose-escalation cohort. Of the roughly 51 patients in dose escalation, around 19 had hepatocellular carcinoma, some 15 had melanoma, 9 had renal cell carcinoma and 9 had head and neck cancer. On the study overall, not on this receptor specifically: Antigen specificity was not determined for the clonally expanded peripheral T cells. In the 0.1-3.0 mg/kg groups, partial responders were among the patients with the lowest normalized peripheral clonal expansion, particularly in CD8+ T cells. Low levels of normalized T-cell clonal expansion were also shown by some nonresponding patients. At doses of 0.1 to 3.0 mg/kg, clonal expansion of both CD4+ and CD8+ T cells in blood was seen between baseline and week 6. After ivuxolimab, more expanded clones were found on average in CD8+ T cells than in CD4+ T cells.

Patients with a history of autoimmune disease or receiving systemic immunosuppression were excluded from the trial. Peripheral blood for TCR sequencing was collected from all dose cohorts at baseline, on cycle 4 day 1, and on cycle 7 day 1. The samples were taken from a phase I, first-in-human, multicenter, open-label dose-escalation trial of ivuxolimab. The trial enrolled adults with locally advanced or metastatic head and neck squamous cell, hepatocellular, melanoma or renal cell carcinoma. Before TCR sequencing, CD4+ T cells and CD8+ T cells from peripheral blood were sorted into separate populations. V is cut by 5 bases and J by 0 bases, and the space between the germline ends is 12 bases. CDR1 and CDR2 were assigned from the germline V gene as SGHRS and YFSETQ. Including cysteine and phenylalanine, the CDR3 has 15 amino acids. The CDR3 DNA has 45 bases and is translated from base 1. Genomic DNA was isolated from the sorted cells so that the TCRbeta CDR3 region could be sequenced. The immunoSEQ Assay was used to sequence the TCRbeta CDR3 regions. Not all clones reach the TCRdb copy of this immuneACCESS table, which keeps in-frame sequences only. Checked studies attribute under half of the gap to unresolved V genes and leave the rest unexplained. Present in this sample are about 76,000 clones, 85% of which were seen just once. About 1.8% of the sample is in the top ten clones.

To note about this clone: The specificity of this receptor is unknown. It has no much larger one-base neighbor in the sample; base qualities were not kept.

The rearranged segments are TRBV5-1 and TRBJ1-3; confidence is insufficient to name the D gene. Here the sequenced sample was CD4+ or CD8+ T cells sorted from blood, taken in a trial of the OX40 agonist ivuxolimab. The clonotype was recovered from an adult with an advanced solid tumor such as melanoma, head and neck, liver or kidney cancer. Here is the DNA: TGCGCCAGCAGAGCCAACCAGTACTCTGGAAACACCATATATTTT. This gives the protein CASRANQYSGNTIYF.